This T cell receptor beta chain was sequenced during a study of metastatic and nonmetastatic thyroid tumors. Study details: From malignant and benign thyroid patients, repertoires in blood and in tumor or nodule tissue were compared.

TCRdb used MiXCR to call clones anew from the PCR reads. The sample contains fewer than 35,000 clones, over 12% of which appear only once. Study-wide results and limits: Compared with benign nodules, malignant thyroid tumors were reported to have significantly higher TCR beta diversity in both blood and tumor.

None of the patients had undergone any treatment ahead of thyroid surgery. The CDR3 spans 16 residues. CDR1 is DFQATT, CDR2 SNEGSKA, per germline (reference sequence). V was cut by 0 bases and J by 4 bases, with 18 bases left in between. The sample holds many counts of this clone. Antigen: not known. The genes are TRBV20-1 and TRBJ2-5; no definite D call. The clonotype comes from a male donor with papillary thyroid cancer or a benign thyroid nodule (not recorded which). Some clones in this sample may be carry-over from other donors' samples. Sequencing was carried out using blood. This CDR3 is CSARDVRVGDRETQYF. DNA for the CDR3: TGCAGTGCTAGAGATGTGCGAGTAGGCGATAGAGAGACCCAGTACTTC.